Following are 5 T cell receptor beta chains from one sample sequenced in a study of human T cells and chemical hapten exposure. TCRdb called the RACE reads again in MiXCR, with one record for every CDR3 protein. The sample includes roughly 380,000 distinct CDR3 sequences, 4.5% to 6% of them seen just once. Time point: pre-sensitization, week 0. Stated treatment: therapeutic diphenylcyclopropenone sensitization with weekly scalp DPC. Sequencing used whole blood, obtained in connection with sensitization to the hapten diphenylcyclopropenone (DPC). These receptors originate from a woman aged 50 to 65 with alopecia areata. Some clones in this sample may be carry-over from other donors' samples.

This clonotype was counted at least ten times. The rearrangement joins TRBV3-1 to TRBJ2-3; TRBD1 or TRBD2 may be the D gene (6 bases each). The CDR3 covers 17 residues. Germline loops: CDR1 LGHDT, CDR2 YNNKEL (reference sequence). V was shortened by 0 bases and J by 2 bases, with 15 bases between the two germline ends. CDR3: CASSQDRGRGFTDTQYF. Here the CDR3 DNA reads TGTGCCAGCAGCCAAGATCGGGGGCGGGGCTTCACAGATACGCAGTATTTT.

The chain uses TRBV5-3 and TRBJ2-3; 7 bases map to TRBD2. TRBV5-3 counts as an open reading frame of uncertain function. V lost 5 bases, J lost 0 bases, and 3 bases stayed unmatched. The CDR3 loop spans 14 amino acids. CDR3 region: CARRKRGSTDTQYF. In DNA form, the CDR3 reads TGTGCCAGAAGAAAGCGGGGAAGCACAGATACGCAGTATTTT.

The table lists this clonotype with many counts. The rearrangement links TRBV6-5 to TRBJ2-3, with 7 nucleotides matching TRBD2. V shed 4 bases and J 0 bases; nucleotides not matched to a gene: 4. CDR1 and CDR2 from the germline V gene are MNHEY and SVGAGI. This CDR3 is built from 15 residues. In DNA form, the CDR3 reads TGTGCCAGCAGTTTGAGCGGGGCTAGCACAGATACGCAGTATTTT. It codes for CASSLSGASTDTQYF.

This clonotype was observed many times. CDR3 sequence: CAISESGSGSTDTQYF. CDR3 in DNA: TGTGCCATCAGTGAGTCGGGTAGCGGGAGCACAGATACGCAGTATTTT. The chain couples TRBV10-3 to TRBJ2-3, with 7 bases aligning to TRBD2. The CDR3 contains 16 residues. Germline CDR1 reads ENHRY; CDR2 reads SYGVKD. V lost 0 bases and J lost 0; bases outside the gene matches: 3.

This clonotype was observed at least ten times. The chain is built from TRBV5-1 and TRBJ1-1, with D uncertain. Trimming shortened V by 5 bases and J by 1 base, and 12 bases separated the two germline ends. This CDR3 is 14 amino acids long. The V gene's germline CDR1 is SGHRS and CDR2 YFSETQ. The CDR3 nucleotides read TGCGCCAGCAGTTACGGATCAGAGAACACTGAAGCTTTCTTT. It is translated as CASSYGSENTEAFF.